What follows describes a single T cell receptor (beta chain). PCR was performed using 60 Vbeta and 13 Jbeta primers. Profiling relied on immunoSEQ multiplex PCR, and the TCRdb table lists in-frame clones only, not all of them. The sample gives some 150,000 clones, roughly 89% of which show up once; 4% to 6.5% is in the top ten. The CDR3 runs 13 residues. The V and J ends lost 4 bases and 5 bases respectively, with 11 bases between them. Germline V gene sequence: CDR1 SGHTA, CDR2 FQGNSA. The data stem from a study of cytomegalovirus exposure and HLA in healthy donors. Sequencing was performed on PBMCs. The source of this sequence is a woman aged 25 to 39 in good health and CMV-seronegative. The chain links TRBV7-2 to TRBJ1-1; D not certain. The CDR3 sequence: CASSSATRTEAFF. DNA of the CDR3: TGTGCCAGCAGCTCAGCGACAAGAACTGAAGCTTTCTTT.